This T cell receptor beta chain was recorded in a study of tumor and adjacent non-tumor tissue in lung cancer. Germline CDR1 and CDR2: MDHEN and SYDVKM. The CDR3 is 15 residues long. The library came from three nested PCR rounds adapted from ARM-PCR protocols. Using its own MiXCR run on the multiplex PCR reads, TCRdb lists one record per CDR3 protein. The table lists tens of thousands of distinct CDR3 sequences, around 75% of them singletons. The template was RNA from unsorted bulk tissue. This sequence joins TRBV28 and TRBJ2-1, with 9 bases that match TRBD2. The sequence was collected from a woman aged 45-65 years with non-small cell lung cancer. Sequences were obtained from lung tumor tissue. CDR3: CTGRGGSGSLNEQFF. CDR3 DNA: TGTACCGGCAGGGGGGGTAGCGGGAGTCTCAATGAGCAGTTCTTC. Full variable domain (outside the CDR3, taken from reference TRBV28 and TRBJ2-1): DVKVTQSSRYLVKRTGEKVFLECVQDMDHENMFWYRQDPGLGLRLIYFSYDVKMKEKGDIPEGYSVSREKKERFSLILESASTNQTSMYLCTGRGGSGSLNEQFFGPGTRLTVL.